This record covers a single TCR beta chain. J lost 0 bases, V lost 4 bases, and 9 bases had no gene match. CDR1 and CDR2 (germline): LGHDT, YNNKEL (reference sequence). This CDR3 is built from 16 residues. Profiled with immunoSEQ multiplex PCR; TCRdb holds only in-frame clones, not every one. The data contain 90,000 to 100,000 clones, approximately 86% of them seen just once; the ten biggest clones take up about a tenth. The data were obtained in a study of blood T cell repertoires in COVID-19. Sequenced: peripheral blood. The chain combines TRBV3-1 (or the pseudogene TRBV3-2) with TRBJ2-7, with 7 bases that match TRBD2. This sequence originates from a man aged 45-65 years with acute or convalescent COVID-19. For the CDR3, the DNA is TGTGCCAGCAGCCTTACATTCGGACTAGACTCCTACGAGCAGTACTTC. Translation: CASSLTFGLDSYEQYF.